This T cell receptor beta chain was profiled in a study of graft-versus-host responses after intestinal transplantation. Study background: As for transplant type, recipients had multivisceral, liver-intestinal, or isolated intestinal grafts. Study-wide findings and caveats: Individuals carrying graft-donor T cell macrochimerism showed high graft-versus-host to host-versus-graft clonal ratios in allografts.

As to this clone: Its target is unknown.

TCRdb's copy holds only in-frame clones and misses some; the assay was immunoSEQ multiplex PCR. The profile covers over 80,000 clones, with 91% appearing a single time and about 0.18% taken by the ten largest. V lost 5 bases and J lost 4, with 15 bases in between. This CDR3 comprises 15 residues. CDR1 and CDR2 (germline): SGHRS, YFSETQ. This clonotype originated in a human donor who was the organ donor for an intestinal transplant. The chain combines TRBV5-1 with TRBJ1-4, with a possible D match to TRBD1 (6 bases). Sequencing used unstimulated CD4+ T cells sorted from spleen or lymph node cells, obtained before transplant. CDR3 in amino acids: CASRTSRGFNEKLFF. The CDR3 bases are TGCGCCAGCAGAACATCCAGGGGTTTTAATGAAAAACTGTTTTTT.